One sample yielded the 14 T cell receptor beta chains listed below, sequenced in a study of human T cells and chemical hapten exposure. TCRdb reanalysed the RACE reads using MiXCR and keeps one entry per CDR3 protein. The table lists roughly 120,000 distinct CDR3 sequences, approximately 9.5% of them singletons, with around 1.7% in the top ten. Regarding time point: healthy volunteer bleed at 2 weeks. Someone pulled total RNA out of unfractionated whole blood. What was sequenced was whole blood. The receptors here all came from a male donor in good health. Some clones in this sample may be carry-over from other donors' samples.

In its sample, this clonotype was seen a few times. Here the CDR3 DNA reads TGTGCCATCAGTGACACCGAGGGGGGGCCGAGGACTTTC. Protein product: CAISDTEGGPRTF. The chain employs TRBV10-3 and TRBJ2-6; perhaps TRBD2 as D (7 bases). The CDR3 contains 13 residues. V lost 3 bases, J lost 18 bases, and 18 bases lay in between. Germline assignment: CDR1 ENHRY and CDR2 SYGVKD.

The chain has TRBV7-9 and TRBJ2-5, with 9 bases fitting TRBD1. CDR1 is SEHNR and CDR2 is FQNEAQ in the germline V gene (reference sequence). Unmatched junction bases numbered 2, after V lost 4 bases and J lost 2 bases. The CDR3 runs to 14 residues. CDR3 sequence (DNA): TGTGCCAGCAGCTGGGGACAGGGTCAAGAGACCCAGTACTTC. Protein product: CASSWGQGQETQYF.

The chain couples TRBV30 to TRBJ2-1; D gene ambiguous. CDR3 length: 13 residues. Germline lookup yields CDR1 GTSNPN and CDR2 SVGIG (reference sequence). V was shortened by 0 bases and J by 9 bases, with 12 bases between the two germline ends. The CDR3 DNA follows: TGTGCCTGGAGTGTTGGTACCCCGGTTGAGCAGTTCTTC. Its protein product is CAWSVGTPVEQFF.

This clonotype was recorded at least ten times. The chain combines TRBV6-5 with TRBJ2-6; tentatively, D is TRBD1 or TRBD2 (5 bases each). The germline V gene has CDR1 MNHEY and CDR2 SVGAGI. V lost 10 bases and J 4 bases, leaving 23 bases between the germline ends. This CDR3 is 17 amino acids long. The CDR3, as DNA: TGTGCCACCCGGCGGGTCCAGGGTGTGGTCGGGGCCAACGTCCTGACTTTC. Its protein is CATRRVQGVVGANVLTF.

The V and J genes are TRBV12-3 or TRBV12-4 and TRBJ2-5, with TRBD2 as a possible D gene (5 bases). The CDR3 runs 13 residues. Trimming cost V 6 bases and J 4 bases, with 12 bases left between them. CDR3 protein: CASSGGALETQYF. DNA for the CDR3: TGTGCCAGCAGCGGAGGAGCCCTAGAGACCCAGTACTTC.

This clonotype was observed at least ten times. J is TRBJ2-6 and V is TRBV2; no firm D call. V was pared by 2 bases and J by 1 base, with 6 bases between. Germline lookup yields CDR1 SNHLY and CDR2 FYNNEI. The CDR3 runs 15 residues. The CDR3 coding sequence is TGTGCCAGCAGTGAACAGGATTCTGGGGCCAACGTCCTGACTTTC. Residues: CASSEQDSGANVLTF. The entire variable domain, with the rest obtained from reference TRBV2 and TRBJ2-6, is as follows: EPEVTQTPSHQVTQMGQEVILRCVPISNHLYFYWYRQILGQKVEFLVSFYNNEISEKSEIFDDQFSVERPDGSNFTLKIRSTKLEDSAMYFCASSEQDSGANVLTFGAGSRLTVL.

This clonotype has at least ten counts. This chain joins TRBV7-9 and TRBJ2-5, with D possibly matching TRBD2 (5 bases). This CDR3 is 14 amino acids long. V dropped 1 base and J dropped 2 bases, with 8 bases sitting between them. Germline V lookup: CDR1 SEHNR, CDR2 FQNEAQ (reference sequence). This CDR3 reads CASSLERTQETQYF. In nucleotides, the CDR3 is TGTGCCAGCAGCTTAGAAAGGACTCAAGAGACCCAGTACTTC.

This clonotype was detected many times. The CDR3 here is CSVEDPASGSSYEQYF. The DNA for the CDR3 is TGCAGCGTTGAAGATCCGGCCAGCGGGAGCTCCTACGAGCAGTACTTC. J is TRBJ2-7 and V is TRBV29-1; 8 bases align to TRBD2. J lost 0 bases, V lost 0 bases, and 7 bases had no gene match. Germline-derived CDR1 and CDR2 are SQVTM and ANQGSEA. The CDR3 sequence is 16 residues long.

This clonotype was picked up a small number of times. This rearrangement joins TRBV7-2 to TRBJ2-1, with D uncertain. Germline CDR1 reads SGHTA; CDR2 reads FQGNSA. This CDR3 is 13 amino acids long. V was clipped by 10 bases and J by 6 bases, with 16 bases between them. CDR3 bases: TGTGCCATACTAAAAGGACGGAGCAATGAGCAGTTCTTC. This encodes CAILKGRSNEQFF.

This clonotype has more than one count but fewer than ten. CDR3 bases: TGTGCCAGCAGTGACGGGGGGAAACCTAACCCTTACGAGCAGTACTTC. Its translation is CASSDGGKPNPYEQYF. This chain uses TRBV6-4 with TRBJ2-7, with D maybe TRBD2 (6 bases). Trimming left V 2 bases short and J 4 bases short, with 18 bases between. Germline V gene data show CDR1 as MRHNA and CDR2 as SNTAGT. The CDR3 covers 16 residues.

This clonotype was found a few times. This sequence joins TRBV24-1 and TRBJ2-3; D might be TRBD2 (7 bases). Trimming removed 3 bases from V and 6 bases from J, with 15 bases in between. Germline CDR1 is KGHDR and CDR2 is SFDVKD. This CDR3 contains 15 residues. The CDR3 coding sequence is TGTGCCACCAGTGATAGGGGGGGGGAGTCGGATACGCAGTATTTT. Translated, it gives CATSDRGGESDTQYF.

The chain has TRBV7-9 and TRBJ1-3, with a weak D call TRBD1 (5 bases). With 5 bases removed from V and 0 bases from J, the gap between germline ends came to 11 bases. The CDR3 length is 15 residues. CDR1 is SEHNR, CDR2 FQNEAQ, per germline (reference sequence). The CDR3 reads CASSPQVNSGNTIYF. The CDR3 DNA sequence: TGTGCCAGCAGCCCACAGGTGAACTCTGGAAACACCATATATTTT.

This clonotype turned up a few times. V gene TRBV3-1 combines with J gene TRBJ1-2, with D hard to call. The germline V gene encodes CDR1 LGHDT and CDR2 YNNKEL (reference sequence). The CDR3 spans 14 residues. Deletions cut 0 bases from V and 0 bases from J, with 5 bases between. The CDR3 DNA reads as TGTGCCAGCAGCCAAGATGGTGCTAACTATGGCTACACCTTC. It yields the protein CASSQDGANYGYTF.

This clonotype came up many times. V gene TRBV6-6 combines with J gene TRBJ2-1; D unresolved. CDR1 is MNHNY, CDR2 SVGAGI, per germline (reference sequence). V was trimmed by 6 bases and J by 0 bases, leaving 12 bases between them. The CDR3 is 15 amino acids. CDR3 DNA: TGTGCCAGCAGGGATTCTGACAACTCCTACAATGAGCAGTTCTTC. The encoded protein is CASRDSDNSYNEQFF.